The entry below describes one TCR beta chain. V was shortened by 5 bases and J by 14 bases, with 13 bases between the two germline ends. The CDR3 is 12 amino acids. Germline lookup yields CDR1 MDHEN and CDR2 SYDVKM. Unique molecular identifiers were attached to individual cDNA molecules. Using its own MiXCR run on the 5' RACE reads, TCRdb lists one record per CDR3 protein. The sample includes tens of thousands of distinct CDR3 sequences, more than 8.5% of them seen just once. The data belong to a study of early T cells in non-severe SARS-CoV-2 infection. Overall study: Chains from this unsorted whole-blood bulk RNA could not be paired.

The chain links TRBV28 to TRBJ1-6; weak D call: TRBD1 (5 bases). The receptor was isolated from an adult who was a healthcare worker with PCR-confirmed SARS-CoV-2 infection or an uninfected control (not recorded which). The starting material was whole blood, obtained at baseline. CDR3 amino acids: CASSGDLRALHF. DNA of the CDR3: TGTGCCAGCAGTGGAGACCTCAGGGCCCTCCACTTT.